This entry concerns a single TCR beta chain. Original processing methods: The assay estimated nucleated cells by amplifying reference gene primers. Generated by immunoSEQ multiplex PCR, the TCRdb table keeps only in-frame clones and is missing some. The V and J calls and the clone size are those of that table, but D and trimming were determined from the DNA. The sample has some 80,000 clones, 88% seen once; the top ten hold roughly a fifth. These data originate in a study of blood T cell repertoires in COVID-19. About the research overall: Both acute and convalescent COVID-19 samples were obtained from the United States, Italy and Spain.

J was trimmed by 2 bases and V by 5 bases; bases with no gene match: 8. Germline V lookup: CDR1 MNHEY, CDR2 SMNVEV (reference sequence). This CDR3 contains 16 residues. The sequencing sample was made of peripheral blood. This receptor was identified in a human donor in a cohort sampled during active COVID-19. This chain links TRBV27 with TRBJ2-3; TRBD2 aligns across 9 bases. CDR3 protein: CASSTRLAASTDTQYF. Written as DNA, the CDR3 is TGTGCCAGCAGTACACGACTAGCGGCATCCACAGATACGCAGTATTTT.